This record covers a single TCR beta chain. Its matching antigen is unknown. What was sequenced were expressed TCRB transcripts, since all of the isolated RNA had been reverse transcribed. The protocol was immunoSEQ multiplex PCR, while the TCRdb copy is restricted to in-frame clones and leaves out a portion. This sample has some 900,000 clones, with 15% to 20% found just once. The data were taken from a study of beta chain features in type 1 diabetes. Study-wide findings and caveats: Whether TCRB rearrangement is influenced by HLA type went unresolved here.

V shed 7 bases and J shed 4 bases, with 16 bases lying between them. Germline CDR1 reads MNHNY; CDR2 reads SVGAGI (reference sequence). CDR3 length: 14 amino acids. The chain has TRBV6-6 and TRBJ1-2; D not resolved. Sequenced: naive CD4+ T cells from blood. This TCR derives from a woman aged 18-29 years in good health. The DNA of the CDR3 is TGTGCCAGCACCAGATGGGAGGGAGTCTATGGCTACACCTTC. It yields the protein CASTRWEGVYGYTF.